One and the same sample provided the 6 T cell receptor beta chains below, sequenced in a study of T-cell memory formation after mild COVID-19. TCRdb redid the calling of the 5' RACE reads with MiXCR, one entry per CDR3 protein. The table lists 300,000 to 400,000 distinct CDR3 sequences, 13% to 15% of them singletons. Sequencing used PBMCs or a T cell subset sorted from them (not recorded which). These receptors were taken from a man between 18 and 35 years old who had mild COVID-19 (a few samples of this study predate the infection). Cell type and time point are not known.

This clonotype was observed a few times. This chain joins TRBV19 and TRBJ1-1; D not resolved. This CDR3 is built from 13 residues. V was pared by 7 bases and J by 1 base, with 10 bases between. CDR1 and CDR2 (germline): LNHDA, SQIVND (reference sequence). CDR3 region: CASNPRGNTEAFF. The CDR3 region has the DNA TGTGCCAGTAATCCTAGAGGGAACACTGAAGCTTTCTTT. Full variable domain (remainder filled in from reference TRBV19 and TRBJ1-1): DGGITQSPKYLFRKEGQNVTLSCEQNLNHDAMYWYRQDPGQGLRLIYYSQIVNDFQKGDIAEGYSVSREKKESFPLTVTSAQKNPTAFYLCASNPRGNTEAFFGQGTRLTVV.

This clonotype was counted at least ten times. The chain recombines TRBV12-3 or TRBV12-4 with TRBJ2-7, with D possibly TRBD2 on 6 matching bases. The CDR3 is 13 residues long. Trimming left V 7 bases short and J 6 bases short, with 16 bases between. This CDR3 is CASTLGGRSEQYF. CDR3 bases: TGTGCCAGCACCCTCGGGGGTCGTTCCGAGCAGTACTTC.

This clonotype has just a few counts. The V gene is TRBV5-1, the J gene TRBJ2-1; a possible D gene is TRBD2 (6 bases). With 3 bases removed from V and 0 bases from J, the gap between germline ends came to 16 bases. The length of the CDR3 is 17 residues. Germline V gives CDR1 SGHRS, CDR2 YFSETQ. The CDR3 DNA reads TGCGCCAGCAGCTCGGGCGTAGGAGGGAGCTCCTACAATGAGCAGTTCTTC. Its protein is CASSSGVGGSSYNEQFF.

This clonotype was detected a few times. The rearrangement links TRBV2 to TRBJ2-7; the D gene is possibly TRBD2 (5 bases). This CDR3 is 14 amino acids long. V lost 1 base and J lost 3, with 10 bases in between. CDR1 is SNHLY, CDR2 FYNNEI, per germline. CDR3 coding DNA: TGTGCCAGCAGTGAAGGTTACGGGGACTACGAGCAGTACTTC. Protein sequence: CASSEGYGDYEQYF.

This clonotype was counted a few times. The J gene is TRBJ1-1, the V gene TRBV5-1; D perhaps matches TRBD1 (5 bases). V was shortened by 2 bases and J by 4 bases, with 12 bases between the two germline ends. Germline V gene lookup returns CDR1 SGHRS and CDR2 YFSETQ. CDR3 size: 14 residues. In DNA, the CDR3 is TGCGCCAGCAGCTTCATCGGGGGAGGCACTGAAGCTTTCTTT. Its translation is CASSFIGGGTEAFF.

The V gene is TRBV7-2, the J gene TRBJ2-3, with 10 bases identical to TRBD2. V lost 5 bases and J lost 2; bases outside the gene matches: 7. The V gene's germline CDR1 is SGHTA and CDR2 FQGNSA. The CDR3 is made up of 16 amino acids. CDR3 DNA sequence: TGTGCCAGCAGCGCCCGGACTAGCGGATTCACAGATACGCAGTATTTT. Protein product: CASSARTSGFTDTQYF.